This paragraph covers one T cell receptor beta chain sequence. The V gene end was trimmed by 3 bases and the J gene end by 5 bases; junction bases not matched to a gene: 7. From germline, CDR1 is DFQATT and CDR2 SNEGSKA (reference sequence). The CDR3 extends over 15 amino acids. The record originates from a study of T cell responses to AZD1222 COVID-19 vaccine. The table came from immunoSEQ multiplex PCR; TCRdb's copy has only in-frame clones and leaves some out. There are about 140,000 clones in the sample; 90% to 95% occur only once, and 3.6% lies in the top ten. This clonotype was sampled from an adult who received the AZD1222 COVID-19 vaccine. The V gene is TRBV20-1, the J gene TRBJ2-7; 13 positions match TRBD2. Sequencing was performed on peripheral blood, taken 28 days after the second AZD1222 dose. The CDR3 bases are TGCAGTGCTAGTAAGATTGGACTAGCGGGAGACGAGCAGTACTTC. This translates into CSASKIGLAGDEQYF.